The next 12 T cell receptor beta chains were all read from a single sample in a study of human T cells and chemical hapten exposure. Time point of the sample: patch test 1, 2 weeks after DPC sensitization. Noted treatment: therapeutic diphenylcyclopropenone sensitization with weekly scalp DPC. Using its own MiXCR run on the RACE reads, TCRdb lists one record per CDR3 protein. The repertoire consists of about 90,000 distinct CDR3 sequences, with roughly a tenth occurring once and the leading ten covering 2.2%. Sample: whole blood, taken in connection with sensitization to the hapten diphenylcyclopropenone (DPC). These receptors came from a man aged 40-55 years with alopecia areata. Some clones in this sample may be carry-over from other donors' samples.

This clonotype appeared a few times. J is TRBJ1-1 and V is TRBV7-2; maybe TRBD1 (5 bases). The CDR3 length is 12 residues. CDR1 and CDR2 (germline): SGHTA, FQGNSA. Trimming shortened V by 2 bases and J by 8 bases, and 9 bases separated the two germline ends. The CDR3 DNA sequence: TGTGCCAGCAGCTTATTCCAGGGCGAAGCTTTCTTT. Translated, it gives CASSLFQGEAFF.

This clonotype occurred a few times. The CDR3 protein is CASSYSRRVAGGTEAFF. In DNA form, the CDR3 reads TGTGCCAGCAGTTACTCGAGGAGAGTGGCTGGAGGAACTGAAGCTTTCTTT. The chain joins TRBV6-6 to TRBJ1-1; D is ambiguous. Trimming stripped 0 bases from V and 5 bases from J, with 19 bases between. The CDR3 has 17 residues. CDR1 and CDR2 from the germline V gene are MNHNY and SVGAGI (reference sequence).

This clonotype was detected only a few times. V usage is TRBV2 and J usage is TRBJ2-1; 10 positions match TRBD2. Germline trimming cut 2 bases from V and 9 bases from J; bases unmatched to any gene: 1. The CDR3 contains 13 residues. Germline-derived CDR1 and CDR2 are SNHLY and FYNNEI. The CDR3: CASSELAGGEQFF. The CDR3 DNA sequence: TGTGCCAGCAGTGAATTAGCGGGAGGTGAGCAGTTCTTC.

This clonotype was counted only a few times. J is TRBJ2-5 and V is TRBV9; the D gene is possibly TRBD2 (6 bases). CDR1 is SGDLS and CDR2 is YYNGEE in the germline V gene. Trimming stripped 0 bases from V and 5 bases from J, with 17 bases between. The CDR3 runs to 16 residues. CDR3 DNA sequence: TGTGCCAGCAGCGTAGAAGGGCCGGGACTCCGTGAGACCCAGTACTTC. This encodes CASSVEGPGLRETQYF.

Only a few counts were recorded for this clonotype. The genes are TRBV6-1 and TRBJ2-1; TRBD1 aligns across 10 bases. The V segment lost 4 bases and the J segment 0 bases; nucleotides outside the gene matches: 6. Germline CDR1 reads MNHNS; CDR2 reads SASEGT. The CDR3 is 17 amino acids. CDR3: CASSVRDRGGSYNEQFF. CDR3 sequence (DNA): TGTGCCAGCAGTGTCCGGGACAGGGGAGGCTCCTACAATGAGCAGTTCTTC.

This clonotype was counted between two and nine times. The chain joins TRBV12-3 or TRBV12-4 to TRBJ2-6; 10 positions agree with TRBD2. CDR3 length: 18 residues. J was trimmed by 0 bases and V by 5 bases; bases with no gene match: 7. The chain's CDR3 is CASSPTSGKNSGANVLTF. The CDR3, as DNA: TGTGCCAGCAGTCCAACTAGCGGGAAGAACTCTGGGGCCAACGTCCTGACTTTC.

V and J are TRBV30 and TRBJ2-2; perhaps TRBD1 as D (6 bases). Germline values: CDR1 GTSNPN, CDR2 SVGIG (reference sequence). Trimming stripped 4 bases from V and 4 bases from J, with 16 bases between. This CDR3 is 15 amino acids long. CDR3 bases: TGTGCCTGGAAAAGGGGGAGCTCCGGCACCGGGGAGCTGTTTTTT. It specifies CAWKRGSSGTGELFF.

This clonotype was observed a handful of times. The CDR3 sequence: CASSLGQEQFF. The CDR3 coding sequence is TGTGCCAGCAGTTTAGGTCAGGAGCAGTTCTTC. V is TRBV12-3 or TRBV12-4 and J is TRBJ2-1; no firm D call. The germline V and J ends were trimmed by 1 base and 10 bases, with 5 bases remaining between them. CDR3 length equals 11 residues.

This chain uses TRBV5-1 with TRBJ2-1, with TRBD2 matching over 8 bases. Germline CDR1 is SGHRS and CDR2 is YFSETQ. After removal of 4 bases from V and 9 bases from J, the junction contained 15 bases not matched to a gene. The CDR3 covers 16 residues. This CDR3 is CASSVKPAGDFPEQFF. The CDR3 DNA reads TGCGCCAGCAGCGTAAAGCCAGCGGGAGATTTTCCTGAGCAGTTCTTC. Full variable domain (outside the CDR3, taken from reference TRBV5-1 and TRBJ2-1): KAGVTQTPRYLIKTRGQQVTLSCSPISGHRSVSWYQQTPGQGLQFLFEYFSETQRNKGNFPGRFSGRQFSNSRSEMNVSTLELGDSALYLCASSVKPAGDFPEQFFGPGTRLTVL.

This clonotype was seen more than once but under ten times. J is TRBJ2-3 and V is TRBV5-1, with a tentative D call TRBD1 (5 bases). V lost 0 bases and J lost 6, with 11 bases in between. The CDR3 covers 14 residues. Germline V gives CDR1 SGHRS, CDR2 YFSETQ. This chain's CDR3 is CASSLGTMGDTQYF. DNA of the CDR3: TGCGCCAGCAGCTTGGGGACAATGGGGGATACGCAGTATTTT.

This clonotype occurred many times. The chain joins TRBV6-1 to TRBJ2-7; D gene uncertain. Germline V lookup: CDR1 MNHNS, CDR2 SASEGT. The V end lost 5 bases, the J end lost 3 bases, and 2 bases lay between the germline ends. CDR3 size: 10 residues. In DNA form, the CDR3 reads TGTGCCAGCAGTAACTACGAGCAGTACGTC. Translation: CASSNYEQYV.

This clonotype has a count of ten or more. The chain links TRBV5-1 to TRBJ2-7; TRBD2 matches 11 bases. The CDR3 has 15 residues. After removal of 4 bases from V and 2 bases from J, the junction contained 5 bases not matched to a gene. Germline values: CDR1 SGHRS, CDR2 YFSETQ. CDR3 DNA: TGCGCCAGCAGCCCGGGGACTAGCGGAACCTACGAGCAGTACGTC. Amino acids: CASSPGTSGTYEQYV.